The 27 T cell receptor beta chains below come from one sample, sequenced in a study of T cell responses to AZD1222 COVID-19 vaccine. Sequencing was performed with immunoSEQ multiplex PCR; in TCRdb, only in-frame clones are kept and a portion is missing. Altogether roughly 25,000 clones are present, 70% to 90% being singletons, with the ten largest covering almost 8%. Source: peripheral blood, taken 28 days after the second AZD1222 dose. These receptors were obtained from an adult who received the AZD1222 COVID-19 vaccine.

V is TRBV4-2 and J is TRBJ2-2; D may match TRBD1 or TRBD2 (6 bases each). V lost 0 bases and J 5 bases, leaving 13 bases between the germline ends. The germline V gene encodes CDR1 LGHNA and CDR2 YNFKEQ. This CDR3 comprises 16 residues. The CDR3 is CASSQDAGGGTGELFF. Written as DNA, the CDR3 is TGTGCCAGCAGCCAAGATGCCGGGGGCGGGACCGGGGAGCTGTTTTTT.

The chain couples TRBV15 to TRBJ1-4, with a possible D match to TRBD1 (5 bases). Germline lookup yields CDR1 LNHNV and CDR2 YYDKDF (reference sequence). This CDR3 has 15 residues. Between the trimmed V and J ends, which lost 8 bases and 4 bases, there was a span of 17 bases. The CDR3 reads CATGLPRGNNEKLFF. The DNA of the CDR3 is TGTGCCACCGGGCTTCCGAGGGGAAATAATGAAAAACTGTTTTTT.

The rearrangement uses TRBV7-2 and TRBJ2-5; D is unclear. Germline CDR1 SGHTA, CDR2 FQGNSA. Trimming stripped 8 bases from V and 2 bases from J, with 6 bases between. CDR3 length equals 11 residues. CDR3 nucleotides: TGTGCCAGCCAAGCTCAAGAGACCCAGTACTTC. Translating it yields CASQAQETQYF.

This clone was seen only a few times. V usage is TRBV29-1 and J usage is TRBJ1-1; D is uncertain. The CDR3 runs 14 residues. Germline V lookup: CDR1 SQVTM, CDR2 ANQGSEA. Deletions cut 8 bases from V and 1 base from J, with 17 bases between. DNA of the CDR3: TGCAGCTTCAAACCCGGACGTCCGAACACTGAAGCTTTCTTT. Residues: CSFKPGRPNTEAFF. Together with reference TRBV29-1 and TRBJ1-1, the CDR3 gives the full variable domain: SAVISQKPSRDICQRGTSLTIQCQVDSQVTMMFWYRQQPGQSLTLIATANQGSEATYESGFVIDKFPISRPNLTFSTLTVSNMSPEDSSIYLCSFKPGRPNTEAFFGQGTRLTVV.

This clone was seen a handful of times. The rearrangement uses TRBV6-4 and TRBJ2-6, with a tentative D call TRBD1 (6 bases). The CDR3 sequence is 15 residues long. V lost 3 bases and J 0 bases, leaving 6 bases between the germline ends. CDR1 MRHNA and CDR2 SNTAGT come from the germline V gene. The CDR3 region is CASSEDSSGANVLTF. The CDR3 DNA follows: TGTGCCAGCAGTGAGGACAGCTCTGGGGCCAACGTCCTGACTTTC.

The chain recombines TRBV14 with TRBJ1-1; D is perhaps TRBD1 (6 bases). Trimming removed 5 bases from V and 1 base from J, with 8 bases in between. The CDR3 covers 13 residues. Germline values: CDR1 SGHDN, CDR2 FVKESK. The CDR3 sequence is CASSSDRNTEAFF. The CDR3 DNA reads as TGTGCCAGCAGCTCGGACAGGAACACTGAAGCTTTCTTT.

This sequence joins TRBV7-2 and TRBJ2-6; 9 nucleotides match TRBD1. The CDR3 is made up of 19 amino acids. J was trimmed by 2 bases and V by 2 bases; bases with no gene match: 10. Germline-derived CDR1 and CDR2 are SGHTA and FQGNSA. CDR3 nucleotides: TGTGCCAGCAGCTTAATTTGGGGACAGGGTCCTCCTGGGGCCAACGTCCTGACTTTC. This gives the protein CASSLIWGQGPPGANVLTF.

This chain joins TRBV20-1 and TRBJ1-1; D gene ambiguous. This CDR3 is built from 12 residues. The germline V gene encodes CDR1 DFQATT and CDR2 SNEGSKA (reference sequence). Between the trimmed V and J ends, which lost 3 bases and 1 base, there was a span of 6 bases. DNA of the CDR3: TGCAGTGCTAGTCGTTGGAACACTGAAGCTTTCTTT. As protein: CSASRWNTEAFF.

This clone came up once. This sequence joins TRBV6-5 and TRBJ2-7; 7 bases are shared with TRBD1. V dropped 6 bases and J dropped 3; count of bases not matched to a gene: 5. The V gene's germline CDR1 is MNHEY and CDR2 SVGAGI. The CDR3 totals 13 residues. This CDR3 reads CASRPTGFYEQYF. In DNA form, the CDR3 reads TGTGCCAGCAGGCCGACAGGGTTCTACGAGCAGTACTTC.

This clone appeared a few times. This rearrangement joins TRBV28 to TRBJ1-2, with 7 bases identical to TRBD1. Germline V gene data show CDR1 as MDHEN and CDR2 as SYDVKM. With 5 bases clipped from V and 4 bases from J, the junction kept 7 bases outside the gene matches. This CDR3 comprises 14 residues. CDR3 sequence reads: CASSGTEAVYGYTF. CDR3 nucleotides: TGTGCCAGCAGTGGGACAGAAGCGGTCTATGGCTACACCTTC.

This clone has only one observation. The rearrangement joins TRBV18 to TRBJ2-1; 8 positions match TRBD2. The CDR3 is 14 residues long. The germline CDR1 and CDR2 sequences are KGHSH and LQKENI. J lost 8 bases, V lost 2 bases, and 5 bases had no gene match. The CDR3 nucleotides read TGTGCCAGCTCACCAAGGACTAGCTTGGATGAGCAGTTCTTC. It codes for CASSPRTSLDEQFF.

In its sample, this clone was seen a few times. The V call is TRBV27, the J call TRBJ1-2; the D gene is possibly TRBD1 (5 bases). The V end lost 3 bases, the J end lost 6 bases, and 17 bases lay between the germline ends. This CDR3 comprises 15 residues. Germline loops: CDR1 MNHEY, CDR2 SMNVEV (reference sequence). CDR3 nucleotide sequence: TGTGCCAGCAGTTTTGGGGGGAATGGTTACGATGGCTACACCTTC. Protein sequence: CASSFGGNGYDGYTF.

This chain links TRBV7-9 with TRBJ1-5, with 7 bases lining up with TRBD1. The CDR3 totals 15 residues. Trimming took 0 bases from V and 3 from J; bases not matched to a gene: 2. Per the germline V gene, CDR1 is SEHNR and CDR2 is FQNEAQ (reference sequence). The CDR3 sequence: CASSLAGTVNQPQHF. CDR3 sequence (DNA): TGTGCCAGCAGCTTAGCCGGGACAGTCAATCAGCCCCAGCATTTT.

The gene calls are TRBV30 and TRBJ2-1, with 12 bases that match TRBD1. The CDR3 has 15 residues. V lost 0 bases, J lost 10 bases, and 7 bases stayed unmatched. CDR1 and CDR2 from the germline V gene are GTSNPN and SVGIG (reference sequence). The CDR3, as DNA: TGTGCCTGGAGTGTAGGGACAGGGGGCGCGGAGGAGCAGTTCTTC. It codes for CAWSVGTGGAEEQFF.

J is TRBJ1-4 and V is TRBV19; D is uncertain. Germline V gives CDR1 LNHDA, CDR2 SQIVND (reference sequence). The CDR3 covers 12 residues. V lost 2 bases to trimming and J lost 7 bases, with 5 bases between them. DNA of the CDR3: TGTGCCAGTAGTATACGGGGTGAAAAACTGTTTTTT. Its protein is CASSIRGEKLFF.

V is TRBV7-9 and J is TRBJ1-6, with D uncertain. CDR3 length: 13 amino acids. Trimming stripped 5 bases from V and 6 bases from J, with 8 bases between. Germline assignment: CDR1 SEHNR and CDR2 FQNEAQ (reference sequence). The CDR3 nucleotides are TGTGCCAGCAGCCCGGACGGTAATTCACCCCTCCACTTT. Amino acid sequence: CASSPDGNSPLHF.

DNA for the CDR3: TGTGCCAGCAGGACTAGCGGTCAAACCGGGGAGCTGTTTTTT. Amino acid sequence: CASRTSGQTGELFF. The chain combines TRBV7-9 with TRBJ2-2, with 9 bases fitting TRBD2. From germline, CDR1 is SEHNR and CDR2 FQNEAQ (reference sequence). V was clipped by 6 bases and J by 5 bases; unmatched bases: 4. The CDR3 has 14 residues.

Only one count was recorded for this clone. The chain joins TRBV18 to TRBJ2-7; tentative D call: TRBD2 (5 bases). V dropped 3 bases and J dropped 3 bases, with 12 bases sitting between them. The CDR3 runs to 14 residues. Germline lookup yields CDR1 KGHSH and CDR2 LQKENI. The CDR3 protein is CASSPFGEFYEQYF. The CDR3 region has the DNA TGTGCCAGCTCACCCTTTGGGGAGTTCTACGAGCAGTACTTC.

The chain has TRBV28 and TRBJ1-2; TRBD1 is a possible D gene (5 bases). V lost 6 bases to trimming and J lost 0 bases, with 17 bases between them. This CDR3 region has 16 residues. Germline values: CDR1 MDHEN, CDR2 SYDVKM. The CDR3 loop reads CASRVLPGRANYGYTF. In nucleotides, the CDR3 is TGTGCCAGCAGGGTACTACCAGGCAGGGCTAACTATGGCTACACCTTC.

The V call is TRBV2, the J call TRBJ2-3; possibly TRBD2 for D (6 bases). The CDR3 contains 12 residues. Trimming removed 1 base from V and 8 bases from J, with 7 bases in between. Germline values: CDR1 SNHLY, CDR2 FYNNEI. CDR3 in amino acids: CASSEEGGTQYF. In DNA form, the CDR3 reads TGTGCCAGCAGTGAAGAGGGAGGTACGCAGTATTTT. The whole variable domain, remainder taken from reference TRBV2 and TRBJ2-3, is EPEVTQTPSHQVTQMGQEVILRCVPISNHLYFYWYRQILGQKVEFLVSFYNNEISEKSEIFDDQFSVERPDGSNFTLKIRSTKLEDSAMYFCASSEEGGTQYFGPGTRLTVL.

This clone showed up just once. V is TRBV5-1 and J is TRBJ2-3, with D unclear. CDR1 and CDR2 from the germline V gene are SGHRS and YFSETQ. With 0 bases removed from V and 6 bases from J, the gap between germline ends came to 2 bases. This CDR3 is 11 amino acids long. The CDR3 region is CASSLGDTQYF. The DNA of the CDR3 is TGCGCCAGCAGCTTGGGGGATACGCAGTATTTT.

The V call is TRBV24-1, the J call TRBJ2-2; D perhaps matches TRBD1 (5 bases). V lost 4 bases and J lost 3, with 11 bases in between. This CDR3 spans 15 amino acids. Germline CDR1 KGHDR, CDR2 SFDVKD. The CDR3 DNA reads as TGTGCCACCAGTGACCCCGGCAGGGACACCGGGGAGCTGTTTTTT. Translating gives CATSDPGRDTGELFF.

V usage is TRBV15 and J usage is TRBJ2-2; D might be TRBD1 (6 bases). Germline-derived CDR1 and CDR2 are LNHNV and YYDKDF (reference sequence). The CDR3 extends over 16 amino acids. Between the trimmed V and J ends, which lost 6 bases and 0 bases, there was a span of 14 bases. The CDR3: CATRDRTNANTGELFF. Here the CDR3 DNA reads TGTGCCACCAGGGACAGAACCAACGCGAACACCGGGGAGCTGTTTTTT. Full variable domain (rest looked up from reference TRBV15 and TRBJ2-2): DAMVIQNPRYQVTQFGKPVTLSCSQTLNHNVMYWYQQKSSQAPKLLFHYYDKDFNNEADTPDNFQSRRPNTSFCFLDIRSPGLGDTAMYLCATRDRTNANTGELFFGEGSRLTVL.

The CDR3 bases are TGTGCCATCAGTGAGTCGACAGGGAGTAATGAAAAACTGTTTTTT. It yields the protein CAISESTGSNEKLFF. The chain carries TRBV10-3 and TRBJ1-4; 7 positions agree with TRBD1. Trimming cost V 0 bases and J 4 bases; bases outside gene matches: 2. The CDR3 is 15 residues long. The germline V gene encodes CDR1 ENHRY and CDR2 SYGVKD.

The chain uses TRBV2 and TRBJ2-5; weak D call: TRBD1 (6 bases). The CDR3 spans 14 residues. Between the trimmed V and J ends, which lost 3 bases and 4 bases, there was a span of 12 bases. Germline values: CDR1 SNHLY, CDR2 FYNNEI. The CDR3 DNA follows: TGTGCCAGCAGTGACCAGGGGTCCGCAGAGACCCAGTACTTC. This translates into CASSDQGSAETQYF.

The rearrangement uses TRBV24-1 and TRBJ2-2; D gene uncertain. The germline V and J ends were trimmed by 5 bases and 5 bases, with 14 bases remaining between them. The CDR3 has 15 residues. The germline V gene encodes CDR1 KGHDR and CDR2 SFDVKD. CDR3 region: CATSGGTVPTGELFF. The CDR3, as DNA: TGTGCCACCAGTGGTGGAACGGTACCAACCGGGGAGCTGTTTTTT.

The chain links TRBV29-1 to TRBJ1-5; D unresolved. CDR1 and CDR2 from the germline V gene are SQVTM and ANQGSEA. Between the trimmed V and J ends, which lost 7 bases and 0 bases, there was a span of 10 bases. The CDR3 extends over 13 amino acids. The CDR3 DNA reads as TGCAGCGCCGGAGAGAATAGCAATCAGCCCCAGCATTTT. Protein sequence: CSAGENSNQPQHF.